This T cell receptor beta chain was recovered during a study of response to subunit inactivated influenza vaccine. The study's findings and limits: Authors suggested each seasonal flu vaccination may recruit only limited numbers of new T cells.

One entry per CDR3 protein, called by TCRdb with MiXCR from the RT-PCR reads. The data hold 500,000 to 650,000 distinct CDR3 sequences, with 6% to 9% observed a single time. This CDR3 has 14 amino acids. The V gene's germline CDR1 is MDHEN and CDR2 SYDVKM. Trimming took 5 bases from V and 4 from J, leaving 12 bases between them. On this clonotype: Its antigen is unknown.

The sample in question was PBMCs from blood, obtained around 25 months after vaccination. The rearrangement links TRBV28 to TRBJ1-5; no definite D call. The source of this sequence is a man in his fifties or sixties who received an inactivated influenza vaccine. The CDR3 here is CASSLPRLNQPQHF. CDR3 DNA sequence: TGTGCCAGCAGTCTCCCCCGATTGAATCAGCCCCAGCATTTT.